This T cell receptor (beta chain) came from a study of blood T cell repertoires in COVID-19. Study in general: Researchers got acute and convalescent COVID-19 samples from the United States, Italy and Spain. PBMCs, B-cell-depleted T cells, or T cells were the source of the cDNA or gDNA that made up the material.

This CDR3 spans 14 amino acids. Per germline, CDR1 SNHLY and CDR2 FYNNEI. V shed 4 bases and J 7 bases; nucleotides not matched to a gene: 8. Per the original methods: Nucleated cell counts were estimated from reference gene primer amplification. Profiled with immunoSEQ multiplex PCR; TCRdb holds only in-frame clones, not every one. V and J calls and clone size are copied from that table; D and trimming were computed from the DNA. This table has approximately 210,000 clones, 75% to 90% appearing once. The specimen sequenced was peripheral blood. The chain has TRBV2 and TRBJ2-7; 9 bases agree with TRBD1. This receptor was obtained from a woman aged 70-85 years with active or convalescent COVID-19. The CDR3 DNA reads as TGTGCCAGCAGTGGGACAGGGGCAGGCCGGGAGCAGTACTTC. Amino acid sequence: CASSGTGAGREQYF.